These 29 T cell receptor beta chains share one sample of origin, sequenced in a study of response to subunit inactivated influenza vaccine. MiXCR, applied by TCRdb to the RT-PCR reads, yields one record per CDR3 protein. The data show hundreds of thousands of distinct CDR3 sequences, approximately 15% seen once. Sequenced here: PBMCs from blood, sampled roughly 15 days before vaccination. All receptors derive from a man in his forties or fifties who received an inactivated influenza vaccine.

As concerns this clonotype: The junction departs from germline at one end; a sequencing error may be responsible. CDR3 in DNA: TGTGCCAGCAGCTTGGGGACAGGGGTTATGTACACTGAAGCTTTCTTC. Its translation: CASSLGTGVMYTEAFF. The gene calls are TRBV5-6 and TRBJ1-1, with 9 bases lining up with TRBD1. CDR1 and CDR2 from the germline V gene are SGHDT and YYEEEE. The CDR3 has 16 amino acids. Based on the CDR3 plus reference TRBV5-6 and TRBJ1-1, the full variable domain is DAGVTQSPTHLIKTRGQQVTLRCSPKSGHDTVSWYQQALGQGPQFIFQYYEEEERQRGNFPDRFSGHQFPNYSSELNVNALLLGDSALYLCASSLGTGVMYTEAFFGQGTRLTVV.

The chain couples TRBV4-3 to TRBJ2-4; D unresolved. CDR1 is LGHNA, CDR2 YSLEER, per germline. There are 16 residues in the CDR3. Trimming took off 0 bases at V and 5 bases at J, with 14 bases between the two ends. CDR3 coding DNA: TGCGCCAGCAGCCAAGAGGTGTGGCGGAGAGAAAACATTCAGTACTTC. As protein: CASSQEVWRRENIQYF.

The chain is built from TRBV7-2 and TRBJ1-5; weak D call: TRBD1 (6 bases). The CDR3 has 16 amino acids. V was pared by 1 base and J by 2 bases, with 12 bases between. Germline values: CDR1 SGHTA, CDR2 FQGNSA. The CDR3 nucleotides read TGTGCCAGCAGCTTAGTGGCAGGGGAAGGCAATCAGCCCCAGCATTTT. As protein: CASSLVAGEGNQPQHF.

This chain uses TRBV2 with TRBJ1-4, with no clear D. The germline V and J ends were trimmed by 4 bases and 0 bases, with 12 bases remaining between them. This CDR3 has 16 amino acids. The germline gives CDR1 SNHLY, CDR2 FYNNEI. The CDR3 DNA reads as TGTGCCAGCAGTGTAGCGGAGGTTGCAACTAATGAAAAACTGTTTTTT. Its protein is CASSVAEVATNEKLFF. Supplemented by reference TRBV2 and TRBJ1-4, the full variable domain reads EPEVTQTPSHQVTQMGQEVILRCVPISNHLYFYWYRQILGQKVEFLVSFYNNEISEKSEIFDDQFSVERPDGSNFTLKIRSTKLEDSAMYFCASSVAEVATNEKLFFGSGTQLSVL.

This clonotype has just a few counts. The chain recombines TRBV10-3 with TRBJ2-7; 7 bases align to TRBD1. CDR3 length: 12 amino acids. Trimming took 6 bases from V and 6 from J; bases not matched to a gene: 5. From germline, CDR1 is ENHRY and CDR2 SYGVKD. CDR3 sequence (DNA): TGTGCCATCAGCTCACAGGGGCCCGAGCAGTACTTC. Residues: CAISSQGPEQYF.

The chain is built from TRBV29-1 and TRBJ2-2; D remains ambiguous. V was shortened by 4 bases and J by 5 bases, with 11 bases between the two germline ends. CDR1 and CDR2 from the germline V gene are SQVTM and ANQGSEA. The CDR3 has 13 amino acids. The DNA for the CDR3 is TGCAGCGTTGGTCTCCGGAGTACCGGGGAGCTGTTTTTT. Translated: CSVGLRSTGELFF.

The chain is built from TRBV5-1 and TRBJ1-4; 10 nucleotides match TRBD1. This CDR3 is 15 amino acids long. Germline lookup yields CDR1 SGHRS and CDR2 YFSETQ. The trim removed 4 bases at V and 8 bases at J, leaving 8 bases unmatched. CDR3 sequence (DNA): TGCGCCAGCAGCCTTACAGCGGGACAGGGGGAAAAACTGTTTTTT. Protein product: CASSLTAGQGEKLFF.

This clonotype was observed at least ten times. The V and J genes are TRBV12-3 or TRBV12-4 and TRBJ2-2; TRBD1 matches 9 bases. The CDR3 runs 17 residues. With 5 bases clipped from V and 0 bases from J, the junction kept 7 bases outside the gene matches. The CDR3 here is CASSRGTGGTNTGELFF. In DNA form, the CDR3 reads TGTGCCAGCAGTCGAGGAACAGGGGGCACGAACACCGGGGAGCTGTTTTTT.

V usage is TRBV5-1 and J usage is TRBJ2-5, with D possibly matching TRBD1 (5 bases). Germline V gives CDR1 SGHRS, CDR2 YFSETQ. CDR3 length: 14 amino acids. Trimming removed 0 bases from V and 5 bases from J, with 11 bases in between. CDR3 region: CASSLGAGKETQYF. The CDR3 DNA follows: TGCGCCAGCAGCTTGGGGGCAGGGAAGGAGACCCAGTACTTC.

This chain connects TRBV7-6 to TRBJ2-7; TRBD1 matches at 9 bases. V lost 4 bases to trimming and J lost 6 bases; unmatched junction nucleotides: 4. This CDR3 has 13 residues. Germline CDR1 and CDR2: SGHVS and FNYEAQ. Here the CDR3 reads CASSSTDRGEQYF. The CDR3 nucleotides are TGTGCCAGCAGCTCGACGGACAGGGGCGAGCAGTACTTC. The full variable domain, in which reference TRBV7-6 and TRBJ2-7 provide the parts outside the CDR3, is GAGVSQSPRYKVTKRGQDVALRCDPISGHVSLYWYRQALGQGPEFLTYFNYEAQQDKSGLPNDRFSAERPEGSISTLTIQRTEQRDSAMYRCASSSTDRGEQYFGPGTRLTVT.

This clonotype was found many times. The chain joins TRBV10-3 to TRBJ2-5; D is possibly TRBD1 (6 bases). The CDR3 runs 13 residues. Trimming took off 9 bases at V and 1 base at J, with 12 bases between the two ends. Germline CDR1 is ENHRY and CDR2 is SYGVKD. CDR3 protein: CAIKEGVQETQYF. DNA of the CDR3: TGTGCCATAAAAGAGGGGGTCCAAGAGACCCAGTACTTC.

CDR3 sequence: CASSPLAGGTTDTQYF. CDR3 sequence (DNA): TGTGCCAGCAGCCCTCTCGCGGGGGGGACCACAGATACGCAGTATTTT. This chain uses TRBV7-2 with TRBJ2-3, with TRBD2 matching 9 bases. Germline-derived CDR1 and CDR2 are SGHTA and FQGNSA. The CDR3 extends over 16 amino acids. After removal of 5 bases from V and 2 bases from J, the junction contained 8 bases not matched to a gene.

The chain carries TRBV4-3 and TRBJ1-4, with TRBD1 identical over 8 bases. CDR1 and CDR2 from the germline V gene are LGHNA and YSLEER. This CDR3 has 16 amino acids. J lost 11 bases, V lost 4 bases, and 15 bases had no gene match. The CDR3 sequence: CASSRITGGGTNKLFF. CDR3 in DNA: TGCGCCAGCAGCCGGATTACAGGGGGTGGTACCAATAAACTGTTTTTT.

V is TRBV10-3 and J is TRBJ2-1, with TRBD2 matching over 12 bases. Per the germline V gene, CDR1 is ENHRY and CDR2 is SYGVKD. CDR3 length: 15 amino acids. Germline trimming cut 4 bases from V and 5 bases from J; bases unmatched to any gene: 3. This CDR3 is CAISGASGRDNEQFF. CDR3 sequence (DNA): TGTGCCATCAGTGGAGCTAGCGGGAGGGACAATGAGCAGTTCTTC.

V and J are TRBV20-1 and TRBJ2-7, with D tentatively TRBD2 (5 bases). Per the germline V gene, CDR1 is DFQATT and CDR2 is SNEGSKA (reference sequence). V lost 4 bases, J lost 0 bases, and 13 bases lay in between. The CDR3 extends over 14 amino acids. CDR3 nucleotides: TGCAGTGCTACGAAGGACTTCTTCTCCTACGAGCAGTACTTC. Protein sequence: CSATKDFFSYEQYF.

The DNA of the CDR3 is TGTGCCAGCAGCCCTCTAGCGGGAGGGCTGACCTCCGGGGAGCTGTTTTTT. Its protein product is CASSPLAGGLTSGELFF. V usage is TRBV7-2 and J usage is TRBJ2-2; 12 nucleotides match TRBD2. The V segment lost 5 bases and the J segment 6 bases; nucleotides outside the gene matches: 10. The CDR3 has 17 residues. Germline loops: CDR1 SGHTA, CDR2 FQGNSA. Looking up the rest from reference TRBV7-2 and TRBJ2-2 gives the full variable domain: GAGVSQSPSNKVTEKGKDVELRCDPISGHTALYWYRQSLGQGLEFLIYFQGNSAPDKSGLPSDRFSAERTGGSVSTLTIQRTQQEDSAVYLCASSPLAGGLTSGELFFGEGSRLTVL.

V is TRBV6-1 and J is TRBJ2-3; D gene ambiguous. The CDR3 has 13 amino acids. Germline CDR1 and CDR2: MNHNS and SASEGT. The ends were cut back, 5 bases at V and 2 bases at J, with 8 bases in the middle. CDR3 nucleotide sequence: TGTGCCAGCAGTAGACACAACACAGATACGCAGTATTTT. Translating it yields CASSRHNTDTQYF.

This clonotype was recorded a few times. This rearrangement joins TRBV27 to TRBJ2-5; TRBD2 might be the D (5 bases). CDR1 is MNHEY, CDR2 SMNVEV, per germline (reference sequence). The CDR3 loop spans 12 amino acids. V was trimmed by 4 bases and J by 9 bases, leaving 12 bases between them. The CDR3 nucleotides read TGTGCCAGCAGTTCCCCGGTCGGGGCCCAGTACTTC. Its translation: CASSSPVGAQYF.

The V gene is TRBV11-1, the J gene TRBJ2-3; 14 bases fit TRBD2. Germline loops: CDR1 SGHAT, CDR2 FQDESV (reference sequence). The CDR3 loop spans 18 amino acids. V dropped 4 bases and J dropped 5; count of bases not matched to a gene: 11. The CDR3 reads CASSWTSGRSVVRDTQYF. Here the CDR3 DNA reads TGTGCCAGCAGCTGGACTAGCGGGAGGTCCGTTGTGCGAGATACGCAGTATTTT.

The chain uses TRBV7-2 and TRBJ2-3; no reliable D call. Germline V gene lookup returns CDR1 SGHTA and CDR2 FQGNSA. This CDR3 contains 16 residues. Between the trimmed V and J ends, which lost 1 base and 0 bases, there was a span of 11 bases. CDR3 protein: CASSLVSVISTDTQYF. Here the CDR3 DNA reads TGTGCCAGCAGCTTAGTATCCGTGATAAGCACAGATACGCAGTATTTT.

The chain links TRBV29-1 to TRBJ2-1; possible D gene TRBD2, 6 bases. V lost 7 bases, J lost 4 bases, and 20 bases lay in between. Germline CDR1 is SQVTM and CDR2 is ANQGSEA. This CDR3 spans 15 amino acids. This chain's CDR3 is CSAGKRGGEYNEQFF. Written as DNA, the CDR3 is TGCAGCGCGGGGAAACGGGGAGGCGAATACAATGAGCAGTTCTTC.

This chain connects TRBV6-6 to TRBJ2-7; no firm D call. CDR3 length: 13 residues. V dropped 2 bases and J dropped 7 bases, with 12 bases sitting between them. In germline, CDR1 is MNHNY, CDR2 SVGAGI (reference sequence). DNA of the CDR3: TGTGCCAGCAGTTACGACGGACGGAAGGAGCAGTACTTC. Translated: CASSYDGRKEQYF.

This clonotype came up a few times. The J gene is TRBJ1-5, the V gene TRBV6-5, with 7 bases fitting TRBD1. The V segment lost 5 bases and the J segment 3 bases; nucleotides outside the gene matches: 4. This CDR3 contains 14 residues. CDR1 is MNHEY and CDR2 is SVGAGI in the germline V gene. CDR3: CASSHRGHNQPQHF. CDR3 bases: TGTGCCAGCAGTCACAGGGGCCACAATCAGCCCCAGCATTTT.

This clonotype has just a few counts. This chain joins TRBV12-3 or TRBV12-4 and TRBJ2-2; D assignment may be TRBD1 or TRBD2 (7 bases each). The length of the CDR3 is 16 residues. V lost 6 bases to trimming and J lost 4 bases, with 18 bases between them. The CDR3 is CASSPGGTVGTGELFF. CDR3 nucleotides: TGTGCCAGCAGCCCCGGGGGGACAGTTGGCACCGGGGAGCTGTTTTTT.

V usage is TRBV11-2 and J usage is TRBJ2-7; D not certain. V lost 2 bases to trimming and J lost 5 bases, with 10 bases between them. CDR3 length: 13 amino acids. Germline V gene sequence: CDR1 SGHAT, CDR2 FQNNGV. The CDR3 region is CASSLPSKDEQYF. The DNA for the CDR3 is TGTGCCAGCAGCTTACCTAGTAAGGACGAGCAGTACTTC.

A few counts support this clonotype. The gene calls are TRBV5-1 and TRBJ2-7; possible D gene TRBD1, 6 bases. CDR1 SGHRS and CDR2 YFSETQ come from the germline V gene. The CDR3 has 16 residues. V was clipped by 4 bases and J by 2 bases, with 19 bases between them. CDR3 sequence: CASSPLQGRTPYEQYF. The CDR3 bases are TGCGCCAGCAGCCCCCTACAGGGACGAACCCCCTACGAGCAGTACTTC.

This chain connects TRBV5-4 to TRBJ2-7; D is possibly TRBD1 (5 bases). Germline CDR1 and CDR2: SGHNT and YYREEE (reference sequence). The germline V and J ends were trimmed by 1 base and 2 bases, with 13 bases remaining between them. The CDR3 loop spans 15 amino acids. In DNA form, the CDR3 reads TGTGCCAGCAGCTTGCGGCAGGGCTTCGCCTACGAGCAGTACTTC. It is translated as CASSLRQGFAYEQYF.

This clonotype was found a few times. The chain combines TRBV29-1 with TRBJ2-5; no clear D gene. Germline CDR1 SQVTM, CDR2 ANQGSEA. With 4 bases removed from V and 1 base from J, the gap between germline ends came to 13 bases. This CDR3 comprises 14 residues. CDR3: CSVAPRQVQETQYF. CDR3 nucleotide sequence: TGCAGCGTTGCCCCAAGACAAGTCCAAGAGACCCAGTACTTC. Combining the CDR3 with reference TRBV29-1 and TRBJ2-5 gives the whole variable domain SAVISQKPSRDICQRGTSLTIQCQVDSQVTMMFWYRQQPGQSLTLIATANQGSEATYESGFVIDKFPISRPNLTFSTLTVSNMSPEDSSIYLCSVAPRQVQETQYFGPGTRLLVL.

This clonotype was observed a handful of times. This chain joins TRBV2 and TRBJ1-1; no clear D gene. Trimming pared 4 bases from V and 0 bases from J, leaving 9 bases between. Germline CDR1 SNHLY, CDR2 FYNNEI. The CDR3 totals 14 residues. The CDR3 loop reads CASSAMSMNTEAFF. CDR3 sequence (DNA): TGTGCCAGCAGTGCGATGTCAATGAACACTGAAGCTTTCTTT.